This TCR delta chain comes out of a study of Vδ1+ human thymocytes. Study-level points and caveats: Thymic TRG and TRD repertoires appeared highly polyclonal.

CDR1 and CDR2 from the germline V gene are TSWWSYY and QGS. With V trimmed by 1 base and J by 0 bases, 21 bases remained unmatched. There are 22 residues in the CDR3. RNA was extracted from the cells and then reverse transcribed. Multiplex PCR used pooled V-gene forward primers and a constant-region reverse primer to amplify CDR3s. With CATT, TCRdb re-called clones from the multiplex PCR reads. In the table there are about 25,000 delta-chain clones, nearly 7.5% of which are singletons. There are a few counts of this clone. No antigen is known for it. Thymocytes were sorted as CD3+ TCRVdelta1+ TCRVdelta2- after alphabeta T cell depletion.

This TCR came from a girl less than two years old who had congenital heart surgery. Sequencing used Vdelta1+ gamma-delta thymocytes from the thymus. Subset meaning: FACS-sorted CD3+ TCRalphabeta- TCRVdelta1+ TCRVdelta2- thymocytes. The gene calls are TRDV1 and TRDJ1, with TRDD2 identical over 9 bases. CDR3 in DNA: TGTGCTCTTGGGGAACCATCAGGCCTTCCTACGTTAATGGGGTTCTACACCGATAAACTCATCTTT. It codes for CALGEPSGLPTLMGFYTDKLIF.